The present T cell receptor (beta chain) was sequenced within a study of blood T cell repertoires in COVID-19. About the study: Sites in the United States, Italy and Spain provided acute and convalescent COVID-19 samples. Sample material is recorded as cDNA or gDNA derived from T cells, B-cell-depleted T cells, or PBMCs.

Germline V gene lookup returns CDR1 SGHNT and CDR2 YYREEE (reference sequence). The CDR3 covers 15 residues. Trimming left V 4 bases short and J 4 bases short, with 14 bases between. In the original processing: Quantification of nucleated cells was approximated via reference gene primer amplification. Method: immunoSEQ multiplex PCR; TCRdb's copy keeps in-frame clones and lacks some. V, J and clone size derive from that table, while D and trimming were established from the DNA sequence. The repertoire holds tens of thousands of clones, 75% to 95% seen once, with roughly 15% in the top ten. The source is an elderly man with acute or convalescent COVID-19. V and J are TRBV5-4 and TRBJ1-4, with D perhaps matching TRBD1 (6 bases). Input material: peripheral blood. CDR3 amino acids: CASSLSGAYNEKLFF. The DNA for the CDR3 is TGTGCCAGCAGCCTGTCAGGGGCTTATAATGAAAAACTGTTTTTT.